This TCR beta chain emerged from a study of chemoradiotherapy in HPV16-positive cancers. This clone was observed once. The method was immunoSEQ multiplex PCR; TCRdb's version includes in-frame clones alone and lacks a portion of them. The top ten clones hold approximately 11% of a sample with fewer than 20,000 clones, approximately 79% of them seen once. The CDR3 loop spans 12 amino acids. Germline loops: CDR1 SGHNT, CDR2 YYREEE (reference sequence). The V end was cut by 2 bases, the J end by 4 bases, with 6 bases between. Sampling was conducted from a patient who underwent chemoradiotherapy. This sequence originates from a human donor with HPV-associated anogenital cancer. The V call is TRBV5-4, the J call TRBJ1-1, with D perhaps TRBD1 (5 bases). In nucleotides, the CDR3 is TGTGCCAGCAGCTTTGGGGGCACTGAAGCTTTCTTT. Its translation is CASSFGGTEAFF.